This is a list of T cell receptor beta chains from one sample in a study of CD8 T cells in Susac syndrome. TCRdb called the immunoSEQ multiplex PCR reads again in MiXCR, with one record for every CDR3 protein. Found here are about 240,000 distinct CDR3 sequences, 90% to 97% of them singletons; the top ten hold 0.095% to 0.12%. Material: CD4+ T cells from PBMCs. The receptors were sampled from a human donor with Susac syndrome. Each CDR3 is given without its conserved first and last residue.

>TRBV29-1|TRBJ2-2
SVLKRENGELF
>TRBV30|TRBJ1-1
AWKQGANEAF
>TRBV4-1|TRBJ2-7
ASSQSPRLTYEQY
>TRBV12-5|TRBJ2-3
ASGLLPGLAGSLSTDTQY
>TRBV28|TRBJ2-2
ASSFGGKSPGELF
>TRBV6-6|TRBJ2-1
ASRQDRSYNEQF
>TRBV20-1|TRBJ2-3
SARPGTSGADTQY
>TRBV15|TRBJ2-3
ATSRDLRDTDTQY
>TRBV30|TRBJ2-1
AWSVRQYNEQF
>TRBV20-1|TRBJ1-3
SASRQDANTIY
>TRBV18|TRBJ2-7
ASSSTGAYEQY
>TRBV4-1|TRBJ2-1
ASSHLRQVYNEQF
>TRBV5-4|TRBJ2-1
ASSLGGGTNNEQF
>TRBV7-9|TRBJ2-6
ASSPAQVLSGANVLT
>TRBV20-1|TRBJ2-1
SASILTSGRVSYNEQF
>TRBV5-1|TRBJ2-1
ASSRLSSGRGDEQF
>TRBV20-1|TRBJ1-1
SARQPNTEAF
>TRBV7-2|TRBJ2-7
ASTEGTSGRLVREQY
>TRBV25-1|TRBJ2-1
ASSETGLAGGRNNEQF
>TRBV5-4|TRBJ1-3
ASEGAEGEAGNTIY
>TRBV7-2|TRBJ2-2
ASSLIRAGELF
>TRBV28|TRBJ1-1
ASSLGDGTEAF
>TRBV20-1|TRBJ1-5
SAKTTSNQPQH
>TRBV12-5|TRBJ2-5
ASGFMGGKETQY
>TRBV20-1|TRBJ1-1
SARSGGRAF
>TRBV27|TRBJ2-1
ASSPALAANEQF
>TRBV30|TRBJ1-2
ASRRGLNYGYT
>TRBV12-3/TRBV12-4|TRBJ2-3
ASSSRDTQY
>TRBV25-1|TRBJ2-7
ASSLTGQLYEQY
>TRBV15|TRBJ2-2
ATSSRHTGELF
>TRBV9|TRBJ1-1
ASRFIGRTEAF
>TRBV12-3/TRBV12-4|TRBJ2-1
ASSLANSYNEQF
>TRBV18|TRBJ2-7
ASSRAGFSYEQY
>TRBV5-6|TRBJ2-2
ASSQDYTNTGELF
>TRBV29-1|TRBJ2-1
SVDTLNEQF
>TRBV29-1|TRBJ2-7
SAHNAGMGEQY
>TRBV11-3|TRBJ1-1
ASSLGTWNTEAF
>TRBV9|TRBJ2-4
ASSVGGPRTSGNIQY
>TRBV29-1|TRBJ2-3
SVSKGQGSADTQY
>TRBV11-2|TRBJ2-5
ASSTSGTSGRQTQY
>TRBV29-1|TRBJ2-5
SVAGWISRETQY
>TRBV20-1|TRBJ1-5
SARVGQGTGQPQH
>TRBV19|TRBJ1-5
ASTTRPQGDQPQH
>TRBV28|TRBJ1-2
ASSPALGTAINYGYT
>TRBV5-4|TRBJ1-2
ASSSGQGAFGYT